One and the same sample provided the 31 T cell receptor beta chains below, sequenced in a study of chemoradiotherapy in HPV16-positive cancers. TCRdb keeps only in-frame clones here, not all; method: immunoSEQ multiplex PCR. Among about 7,900 clones, around three quarters were seen once, and the ten largest hold more than 8%. Sampling was done from a patient who underwent chemoradiotherapy. The origin of the receptors is a human donor with HPV-associated anogenital cancer.

For the CDR3, the DNA is TGCGCCAGCAGCCAAGGGCTAGCGGGTAACTACAATGAGCAGTTCTTC. Translating gives CASSQGLAGNYNEQFF. This chain links TRBV4-1 with TRBJ2-1; TRBD2 agrees at 8 bases. The length of the CDR3 is 16 residues. CDR1 and CDR2 from the germline V gene are MGHRA and YSYEKL. V lost 1 base and J lost 3; bases outside the gene matches: 5.

V usage is TRBV30 and J usage is TRBJ2-1; 13 bases align to TRBD2. With V trimmed by 0 bases and J by 4 bases, 3 bases remained unmatched. The CDR3 spans 16 residues. Germline CDR1 reads GTSNPN; CDR2 reads SVGIG (reference sequence). DNA for the CDR3: TGTGCCTGGAGTGTAGGACTAGCGGGAGTATACAATGAGCAGTTCTTC. Amino acid sequence: CAWSVGLAGVYNEQFF.

The table lists this clone with a few counts. J is TRBJ1-1 and V is TRBV7-8, with D unclear. V was shortened by 3 bases and J by 1 base, with 9 bases between the two germline ends. The CDR3 has 14 residues. Germline CDR1 SGHVS, CDR2 FQNEAQ. CDR3 sequence reads: CASSLPTENTEAFF. As DNA, the CDR3 is TGTGCCAGCAGCTTGCCTACAGAGAACACTGAAGCTTTCTTT. The full variable domain, with the rest looked up from reference TRBV7-8 and TRBJ1-1, is GAGVSQSPRYKVAKRGQDVALRCDPISGHVSLFWYQQALGQGPEFLTYFQNEAQLDKSGLPSDRFFAERPEGSVSTLKIQRTQQEDSAVYLCASSLPTENTEAFFGQGTRLTVV.

The chain is built from TRBV5-6 and TRBJ1-2; the D gene is possibly TRBD1 (5 bases). Germline V lookup: CDR1 SGHDT, CDR2 YYEEEE. The CDR3 is 15 amino acids. V was cut by 6 bases and J by 5 bases, with 20 bases left in between. The CDR3 region has the DNA TGTGCCAGCATCCTCGGTAACAGGCCTTATTATGGCTACACCTTC. Translation gives CASILGNRPYYGYTF. The variable domain in full, completed from reference TRBV5-6 and TRBJ1-2, reads DAGVTQSPTHLIKTRGQQVTLRCSPKSGHDTVSWYQQALGQGPQFIFQYYEEEERQRGNFPDRFSGHQFPNYSSELNVNALLLGDSALYLCASILGNRPYYGYTFGSGTRLTVV.

The chain uses TRBV19 and TRBJ2-1; weak D call: TRBD2 (5 bases). The CDR3 is 17 amino acids. Deletions cut 1 base from V and 3 bases from J, with 16 bases between. Germline V gene lookup returns CDR1 LNHDA and CDR2 SQIVND (reference sequence). The CDR3 protein is CASSIGRGAQIYNEQFF. The CDR3, as DNA: TGTGCCAGTAGTATAGGCCGGGGAGCCCAGATCTACAATGAGCAGTTCTTC.

This clone has just one count. The chain carries TRBV2 and TRBJ1-4, with a possible D match to TRBD1 (5 bases). Germline assignment: CDR1 SNHLY and CDR2 FYNNEI. The CDR3 loop spans 18 amino acids. The ends were cut back, 0 bases at V and 6 bases at J, with 20 bases in the middle. As DNA, the CDR3 is TGTGCCAGCAGTGAAGCGCTTCTGGCGATGGGGACTTATGAAAAACTGTTTTTT. Translating gives CASSEALLAMGTYEKLFF.

This clone has a single count. The rearrangement uses TRBV5-4 and TRBJ2-7, with 9 bases matching TRBD1. The V gene's germline CDR1 is SGHNT and CDR2 YYREEE (reference sequence). The CDR3 length is 14 residues. V lost 2 bases, J lost 2 bases, and 2 bases stayed unmatched. The CDR3 nucleotides are TGTGCCAGCAGCTTTGGGACAGGGCCCTACGAGCAGTACTTC. This gives the protein CASSFGTGPYEQYF. The variable domain in full, with the rest retrieved from reference TRBV5-4 and TRBJ2-7, is ETGVTQSPTHLIKTRGQQVTLRCSSQSGHNTVSWYQQALGQGPQFIFQYYREEENGRGNFPPRFSGLQFPNYSSELNVNALELDDSALYLCASSFGTGPYEQYFGPGTRLTVT.

The chain carries TRBV5-1 and TRBJ2-7, with D possibly TRBD1 on 6 matching bases. The CDR3 is made up of 14 amino acids. CDR1 SGHRS and CDR2 YFSETQ come from the germline V gene. The V gene lost 0 bases and the J gene lost 4 bases, with 11 bases spanning the gap. CDR3 amino acids: CASSLGGGRYEQYF. The CDR3 region has the DNA TGCGCCAGCAGCTTGGGTGGGGGCAGGTACGAGCAGTACTTC.

The rearrangement links TRBV30 to TRBJ2-2, with 8 bases identical to TRBD1. The CDR3 loop spans 18 amino acids. Trimming removed 4 bases from V and 4 bases from J; junction bases left unmatched: 17. Germline CDR1 is GTSNPN and CDR2 is SVGIG (reference sequence). CDR3 coding DNA: TGTGCCTGGATTGTAGGATGGAGCCCGGACAGGGTCACCGGGGAGCTGTTTTTT. Its translation is CAWIVGWSPDRVTGELFF.

V gene TRBV7-2 combines with J gene TRBJ1-2; unclear D gene. Trimming took 3 bases from V and 13 from J, leaving 18 bases between them. Germline CDR1 and CDR2: SGHTA and FQGNSA. The CDR3 sequence is 13 residues long. Here the CDR3 reads CASSLAPDGLITF. CDR3 bases: TGTGCCAGCAGCTTGGCACCAGACGGCCTTATCACCTTC.

This sequence joins TRBV5-1 and TRBJ1-6; weak D call: TRBD1 (5 bases). The CDR3 covers 16 residues. V lost 0 bases and J lost 6, with 13 bases in between. Germline V gene lookup returns CDR1 SGHRS and CDR2 YFSETQ. DNA of the CDR3: TGCGCCAGCAGCTTGGGGGGGTTATCCGGTAATTCACCCCTCCACTTT. Protein product: CASSLGGLSGNSPLHF.

The chain couples TRBV5-1 to TRBJ2-5, with 10 bases fitting TRBD1. The J call is doubtful: the DNA matches TRBJ2-7 better. The CDR3 sequence is 15 residues long. The germline V gene has CDR1 SGHRS and CDR2 YFSETQ. The DNA of the CDR3 is TGCGCCAGCAGCTTGTTAGGGACAGGGGATGTCGAGCAGTACTTC. It is translated as CASSLLGTGDVEQYF.

This clone was recorded once. This chain uses TRBV12-5 with TRBJ1-4, with TRBD1 as a possible D gene (5 bases). Trimming removed 3 bases from V and 8 bases from J, with 16 bases in between. CDR3 length equals 15 residues. CDR1 is LGHNT, CDR2 FRNRAP, per germline. CDR3 bases: TGTGCTAGTGGTTTTAGCGGCAGGGCCCAGGAAAAACTGTTTTTT. Its translation: CASGFSGRAQEKLFF.

The chain employs TRBV7-2 and TRBJ1-2, with a weak D call TRBD1 (6 bases). The V gene's germline CDR1 is SGHTA and CDR2 FQGNSA. V was clipped by 5 bases and J by 7 bases, with 11 bases between them. The CDR3 has 12 amino acids. CDR3 nucleotides: TGTGCCAGCAGCCTACAGGGTGGTGGCTACACCTTC. It is translated as CASSLQGGGYTF.

The rearrangement links TRBV5-6 to TRBJ2-5; 13 bases line up with TRBD2. This CDR3 contains 17 residues. Trimming removed 3 bases from V and 4 bases from J; junction bases left unmatched: 9. CDR1 and CDR2 (germline): SGHDT, YYEEEE. In DNA form, the CDR3 reads TGTGCCAGCAGCTATCAGGGACTAGCGGGAAAACCAGAGACCCAGTACTTC. Translated: CASSYQGLAGKPETQYF.

This chain links TRBV6-6 with TRBJ2-3; D may be TRBD2 (6 bases). The germline V gene encodes CDR1 MNHNY and CDR2 SVGAGI (reference sequence). V was trimmed by 9 bases and J by 0 bases, leaving 13 bases between them. The CDR3 has 14 amino acids. The CDR3 region has the DNA TGTGCCAGTCTAGCGTATACTAGCACAGATACGCAGTATTTT. Protein sequence: CASLAYTSTDTQYF.

There are a few counts of this clone. The chain recombines TRBV27 with TRBJ2-7; 7 bases align to TRBD1. This CDR3 comprises 16 residues. V dropped 5 bases and J dropped 7; count of bases not matched to a gene: 17. CDR1 is MNHEY, CDR2 SMNVEV, per germline (reference sequence). The CDR3 reads CASSRLGQDNPGEQYF. The CDR3 region has the DNA TGTGCCAGCAGTCGACTTGGACAGGATAATCCCGGGGAGCAGTACTTC.

The rearrangement uses TRBV30 and TRBJ2-7; 9 bases fit TRBD2. The CDR3 is 13 amino acids. Germline V gene data show CDR1 as GTSNPN and CDR2 as SVGIG (reference sequence). V lost 2 bases, J lost 6 bases, and 5 bases stayed unmatched. CDR3 DNA sequence: TGTGCCTGGAGTTTAAATAGCGGGGGCGAGCAGTACTTC. As protein: CAWSLNSGGEQYF.

This rearrangement joins TRBV14 to TRBJ1-1, with TRBD1 identical over 7 bases. V dropped 0 bases and J dropped 4; count of bases not matched to a gene: 5. Germline V gives CDR1 SGHDN, CDR2 FVKESK. The length of the CDR3 is 15 residues. The CDR3 region is CASSQEGGQLTEAFF. CDR3 nucleotides: TGTGCCAGCAGCCAAGAGGGGGGACAGCTCACTGAAGCTTTCTTT. Together with reference TRBV14 and TRBJ1-1, the CDR3 gives the full variable domain: EAGVTQFPSHSVIEKGQTVTLRCDPISGHDNLYWYRRVMGKEIKFLLHFVKESKQDESGMPNNRFLAERTGGTYSTLKVQPAELEDSGVYFCASSQEGGQLTEAFFGQGTRLTVV.

The chain uses TRBV7-8 and TRBJ2-3, with 14 bases identical to TRBD2. This CDR3 has 16 amino acids. The junction had 5 bases not matched to a gene; V was cut back by 4 bases and J by 5 bases. Germline lookup yields CDR1 SGHVS and CDR2 FQNEAQ. CDR3 coding DNA: TGTGCCAGCAGCTGGGGACTAGCGGGAGTTAAAGATACGCAGTATTTT. Translation gives CASSWGLAGVKDTQYF.

The chain links TRBV29-1 to TRBJ1-5; maybe TRBD1 (5 bases). The CDR3 loop spans 12 amino acids. V gave up 6 bases and J gave up 5 bases, with 11 bases separating them. CDR1 is SQVTM and CDR2 is ANQGSEA in the germline V gene. The CDR3 here is CSVWDGDQPQHF. Here the CDR3 DNA reads TGCAGCGTATGGGACGGGGATCAGCCCCAGCATTTT.

In its sample, this clone was seen a few times. The chain couples TRBV28 to TRBJ1-2, with D possibly matching TRBD1 (6 bases). The ends were cut back, 4 bases at V and 7 bases at J, with 16 bases in the middle. The CDR3 loop spans 14 amino acids. The V gene's germline CDR1 is MDHEN and CDR2 SYDVKM. The CDR3 DNA is TGTGCCAGCAGTTATTCACAGGGATTTGCTGGCTACACCTTC. Its protein product is CASSYSQGFAGYTF.

This chain connects TRBV27 to TRBJ2-1; no firm D call. Germline-derived CDR1 and CDR2 are MNHEY and SMNVEV (reference sequence). V dropped 5 bases and J dropped 6 bases, with 8 bases sitting between them. CDR3 length: 12 residues. CDR3: CASSILGNEQFF. Here the CDR3 DNA reads TGTGCCAGCAGTATTTTAGGCAATGAGCAGTTCTTC.

The chain is built from TRBV6-1 and TRBJ1-2, with TRBD1 as a possible D gene (5 bases). The CDR3 extends over 16 amino acids. V gave up 2 bases and J gave up 6 bases, with 19 bases separating them. Germline assignment: CDR1 MNHNS and CDR2 SASEGT. Here the CDR3 DNA reads TGTGCCAGCAGTGAAACGGGGGAGGTAGTGGGAGATGGCTACACCTTC. Residues: CASSETGEVVGDGYTF.

Worth noting for this clone: One end of the junction varies from germline; a read error may be responsible. This chain joins TRBV7-7 and TRBJ2-3; no firm D call. The CDR3 totals 13 residues. Germline CDR1 reads SSHAT; CDR2 reads FNYEAQ (reference sequence). The chain's CDR3 is CASSLGVGDTQYF. The CDR3 region has the DNA TGTGCTAGCAGCTTAGGTGTGGGAGATACGCAGTATTTT. The whole variable domain, remainder taken from reference TRBV7-7 and TRBJ2-3, is GAGVSQSPRYKVTKRGQDVTLRCDPISSHATLYWYQQALGQGPEFLTYFNYEAQPDKSGLPSDRFSAERPEGSISTLTIQRTEQRDSAMYRCASSLGVGDTQYFGPGTRLTVL.

The chain recombines TRBV29-1 with TRBJ2-5; no firm D call. V lost 4 bases to trimming and J lost 1 base, with 10 bases between them. The CDR3 runs 13 residues. Per the germline V gene, CDR1 is SQVTM and CDR2 is ANQGSEA. Here the CDR3 DNA reads TGCAGCGTTGGGTACGGTGGCCAAGAGACCCAGTACTTC. Residues: CSVGYGGQETQYF.

The chain recombines TRBV15 with TRBJ2-7; TRBD2 matches 7 bases. The V and J ends lost 3 bases and 2 bases, in that order; junction bases with no gene match: 4. Germline CDR1 LNHNV, CDR2 YYDKDF (reference sequence). The CDR3 sequence is 14 residues long. In nucleotides, the CDR3 is TGTGCCACCAGCAGGGGAACTAGCGCCTACGAGCAGTACTTC. It codes for CATSRGTSAYEQYF.

The V gene is TRBV7-2, the J gene TRBJ2-7; D call uncertain. Trimming stripped 0 bases from V and 2 bases from J, with 5 bases between. In germline, CDR1 is SGHTA, CDR2 FQGNSA. The CDR3 sequence is 13 residues long. The CDR3 here is CASSLAATYEQYF. The CDR3 coding sequence is TGTGCCAGCAGCTTAGCCGCTACCTACGAGCAGTACTTC.

V and J are TRBV5-4 and TRBJ2-3, with 9 bases lining up with TRBD1. There are 14 residues in the CDR3. Unmatched junction bases numbered 10, after V lost 10 bases and J lost 4 bases. Germline loops: CDR1 SGHNT, CDR2 YYREEE (reference sequence). CDR3 sequence reads: CALGRDRVADTQYF. The CDR3 coding sequence is TGTGCCCTAGGTCGGGACAGGGTGGCAGATACGCAGTATTTT.

The chain has TRBV29-1 and TRBJ2-5; D is perhaps TRBD2 (6 bases). Trimming removed 5 bases from V and 3 bases from J, with 13 bases in between. Germline V gene lookup returns CDR1 SQVTM and CDR2 ANQGSEA. The CDR3 totals 13 residues. This chain's CDR3 is CSVRGSRKETQYF. The CDR3 DNA is TGCAGCGTTCGGGGGAGCAGGAAAGAGACCCAGTACTTC.

This clone was seen only once. The rearrangement uses TRBV11-1 and TRBJ2-7; D ambiguous. The V end was cut by 2 bases, the J end by 6 bases, with 8 bases between. There are 12 residues in the CDR3. Germline CDR1 SGHAT, CDR2 FQDESV (reference sequence). CDR3 nucleotide sequence: TGTGCCAGCAGCTTACCAGCACGCGAGCAGTACTTC. This encodes CASSLPAREQYF.